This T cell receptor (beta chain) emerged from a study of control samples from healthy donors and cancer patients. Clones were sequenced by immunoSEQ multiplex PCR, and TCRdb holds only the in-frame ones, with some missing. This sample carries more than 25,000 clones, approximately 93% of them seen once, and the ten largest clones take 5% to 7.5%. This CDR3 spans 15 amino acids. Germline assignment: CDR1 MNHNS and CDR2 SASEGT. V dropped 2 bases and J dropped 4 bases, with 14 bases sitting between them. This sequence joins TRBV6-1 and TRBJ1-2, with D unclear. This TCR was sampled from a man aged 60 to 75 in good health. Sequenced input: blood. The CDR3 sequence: CASSENKAGSYGYTF. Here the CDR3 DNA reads TGTGCCAGCAGTGAAAATAAAGCGGGAAGCTATGGCTACACCTTC.